Described below is a single T cell receptor (beta chain) sequence and its context. The sample is drawn from a study of regulatory T cells in long-lasting Graves disease. The sample's time point: persistent/refractory GD, antithyroid drugs over 5 years with positive TRAb. The TCR library was made from RNA that had been extracted from PBMCs in TRIzol. Arm-PCR with iRepertoire HTBI primers amplified the CDR3 regions for these TCR beta libraries. TCRdb ran MiXCR on the multiplex PCR reads and lists one entry per CDR3 protein. The sample lists about half a million distinct CDR3 sequences, approximately 23% occurring once. The germline CDR1 and CDR2 sequences are MDHEN and SYDVKM. Trimming pared 5 bases from V and 8 bases from J, leaving 8 bases between. The CDR3 is 11 amino acids.

This TCR derives from a female donor with Graves disease. The V gene is TRBV28, the J gene TRBJ2-3; no reliable D call. This material consisted of peripheral blood mononuclear cells (PBMCs), taken when the disease was refractory, from a patient treated with antithyroid drugs. CDR3 region: CASSRAATQYF. CDR3 nucleotides: TGTGCCAGCAGTCGAGCCGCTACGCAGTATTTT. The whole variable domain, remainder taken from reference TRBV28 and TRBJ2-3, is DVKVTQSSRYLVKRTGEKVFLECVQDMDHENMFWYRQDPGLGLRLIYFSYDVKMKEKGDIPEGYSVSREKKERFSLILESASTNQTSMYLCASSRAATQYFGPGTRLTVL.